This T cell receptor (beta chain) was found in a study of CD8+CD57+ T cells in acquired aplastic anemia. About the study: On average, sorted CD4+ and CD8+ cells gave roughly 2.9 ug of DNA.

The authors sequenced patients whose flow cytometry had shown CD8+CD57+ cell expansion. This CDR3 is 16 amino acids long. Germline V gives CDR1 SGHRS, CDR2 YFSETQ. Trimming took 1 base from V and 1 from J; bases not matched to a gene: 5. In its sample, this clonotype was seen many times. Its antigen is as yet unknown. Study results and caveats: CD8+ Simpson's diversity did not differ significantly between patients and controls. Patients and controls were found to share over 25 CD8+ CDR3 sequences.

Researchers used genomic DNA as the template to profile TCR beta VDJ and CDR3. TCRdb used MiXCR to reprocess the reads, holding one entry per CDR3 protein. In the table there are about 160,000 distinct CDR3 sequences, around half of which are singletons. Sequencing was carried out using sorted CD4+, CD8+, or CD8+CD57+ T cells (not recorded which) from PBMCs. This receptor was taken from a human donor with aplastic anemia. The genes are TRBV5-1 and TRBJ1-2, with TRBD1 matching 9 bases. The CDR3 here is CASSLQGQGRNYGYTF. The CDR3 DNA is TGCGCCAGCAGCTTGCAGGGACAGGGCCGTAACTATGGCTACACCTTC.